The 11 T cell receptor beta chains in this list originate from one sample, sequenced in a study of Ad26.COV2.S vaccination and SARS-CoV-2 variants. Data came from immunoSEQ multiplex PCR; TCRdb stores just in-frame clones and leaves some out. The data show hundreds of thousands of clones, roughly nine tenths seen once. Documented treatment: approximately 18 received Ad26.COV2.S at low or high dose, single or two shots; five or six received placebo; per-sample allocation not given. Specimens were obtained on day 63 following the first vaccine or placebo injection. The specimen comprised peripheral blood, sampled in a trial of Ad26.COV2.S vaccine versus placebo. The receptors stem from a person between 18 and 60 years old who received the Ad26.COV2.S COVID-19 vaccine or a placebo.

The CDR3 DNA follows: TGTGCCAGCAGCTACTCGGGGCGAGTGAACACTGAAGCTTTCTTT. It yields the protein CASSYSGRVNTEAFF. The chain recombines TRBV7-2 with TRBJ1-1; weak D call: TRBD1 (5 bases). Trimming shortened V by 4 bases and J by 0 bases, and 12 bases separated the two germline ends. Germline V gene lookup returns CDR1 SGHTA and CDR2 FQGNSA. This CDR3 has 15 amino acids. Full variable domain (rest looked up from reference TRBV7-2 and TRBJ1-1): GAGVSQSPSNKVTEKGKDVELRCDPISGHTALYWYRQSLGQGLEFLIYFQGNSAPDKSGLPSDRFSAERTGGSVSTLTIQRTQQEDSAVYLCASSYSGRVNTEAFFGQGTRLTVV.

The chain couples TRBV6-1 to TRBJ2-1; D is undetermined. There are 13 residues in the CDR3. The V and J ends lost 7 bases and 5 bases respectively, with 12 bases between them. Germline assignment: CDR1 MNHNS and CDR2 SASEGT. Here the CDR3 reads CASIHPLNNEQFF. The CDR3 nucleotides are TGTGCCAGCATTCACCCACTCAACAATGAGCAGTTCTTC.

The genes are TRBV5-8 and TRBJ1-5; D is unresolved. Germline lookup yields CDR1 SGHTS and CDR2 YDEGEE. V lost 0 bases, J lost 4 bases, and 5 bases lay in between. The CDR3 runs to 13 residues. For the CDR3, the DNA is TGTGCCAGCAGCTTGGGGCAGAATCAGCCCCAGCATTTT. As protein: CASSLGQNQPQHF.

The rearrangement uses TRBV2 and TRBJ1-1; D is undetermined. Germline V CDR1 and CDR2: SNHLY, FYNNEI. V was trimmed by 2 bases and J by 3 bases, leaving 19 bases between them. The CDR3 is made up of 17 amino acids. The CDR3 region has the DNA TGTGCCAGCAGTGAATCCCTTCACCTAACTGGGGACACTGAAGCTTTCTTT. As protein: CASSESLHLTGDTEAFF.

This sequence joins TRBV5-1 and TRBJ1-4; D is undetermined. V was pared by 0 bases and J by 0 bases, with 9 bases between. There are 16 residues in the CDR3. CDR1 SGHRS and CDR2 YFSETQ come from the germline V gene. CDR3 nucleotides: TGCGCCAGCAGCTTGGCATCACCGTCAACTAATGAAAAACTGTTTTTT. This encodes CASSLASPSTNEKLFF.

The V gene is TRBV5-6, the J gene TRBJ2-6; D gene unclear. The CDR3 consists of 17 residues. V lost 0 bases, J lost 0 bases, and 10 bases lay in between. CDR1 is SGHDT, CDR2 YYEEEE, per germline. The CDR3 region has the DNA TGTGCCAGCAGCTTGGGAGTTTATCGCTCTGGGGCCAACGTCCTGACTTTC. Its protein is CASSLGVYRSGANVLTF.

This clone was seen a single time. The rearrangement uses TRBV12-3 or TRBV12-4 and TRBJ2-7, with 8 bases matching TRBD1. The V and J ends lost 6 bases and 7 bases, in that order; junction bases with no gene match: 8. The CDR3 consists of 13 residues. The CDR3 bases are TGTGCCAGCAGCCCGGGACAGGCGGGTGAGCAGTACTTC. This translates into CASSPGQAGEQYF.

The V and J genes are TRBV4-3 and TRBJ1-1; 9 nucleotides align to TRBD1. CDR3 length: 17 amino acids. In germline, CDR1 is LGHNA, CDR2 YSLEER. Trimming at V came to 4 bases and at J to 0 bases, leaving 9 bases not matched to a gene. The CDR3 is CASSRDRGSPMNTEAFF. As DNA, the CDR3 is TGCGCCAGCAGCCGAGACAGGGGGAGCCCGATGAACACTGAAGCTTTCTTT.

CDR3 residues: CASSIAAGGGGNEQFF. Written as DNA, the CDR3 is TGTGCCAGTAGTATAGCAGCGGGAGGGGGTGGGAATGAGCAGTTCTTC. V and J are TRBV19 and TRBJ2-1, with 10 bases that match TRBD2. The CDR3 has 16 amino acids. V dropped 1 base and J dropped 7; count of bases not matched to a gene: 7. Per the germline V gene, CDR1 is LNHDA and CDR2 is SQIVND (reference sequence).

This clone was counted a few times. This chain connects TRBV7-2 to TRBJ1-2, with 8 bases aligning to TRBD1. V lost 2 bases and J lost 5; bases outside the gene matches: 4. CDR1 and CDR2 (germline): SGHTA, FQGNSA. The CDR3 consists of 14 residues. As DNA, the CDR3 is TGTGCCAGCAGCTTATCGGGACAGGAGTATGGCTACACCTTC. Translated, it gives CASSLSGQEYGYTF.

CDR3 coding DNA: TGTGCCAGCAGCTTCCGGGAGGGGGTCGAGCAGTACTTC. Residues: CASSFREGVEQYF. This chain joins TRBV11-2 and TRBJ2-7; 8 nucleotides agree with TRBD2. The germline CDR1 and CDR2 sequences are SGHAT and FQNNGV. The CDR3 consists of 13 residues. V lost 3 bases and J lost 6; bases outside the gene matches: 4.